This T cell receptor (beta chain) stems from a study of early T cells in non-severe SARS-CoV-2 infection. Study background: With bulk RNA from unsorted whole blood as input, sequencing yielded unpaired chains. Study findings and constraints: CD4 and private specificities were missed by VDJdb matching, which favored anti-spike CD8 responses.

V trimming: 4 bases; J trimming: 2 bases; junction bases outside the gene matches: 2. Germline lookup yields CDR1 KGHDR and CDR2 SFDVKD. The CDR3 consists of 14 residues. There are many counts of this clonotype. The antigen remains unidentified. Unique molecular identifiers (one per individual cDNA molecule) were attached. Each CDR3 protein is one row after TCRdb ran MiXCR on the 5' RACE reads. The sample lists almost 85,000 distinct CDR3 sequences, around 10% occurring once. The rearrangement links TRBV24-1 to TRBJ1-2; 8 bases fit TRBD1. Sequencing used whole blood. The sequence came from an adult who was a healthcare worker with PCR-confirmed SARS-CoV-2 infection or an uninfected control (not recorded which). CDR3 sequence reads: CATSERTGNYGYTF. The CDR3 region has the DNA TGTGCCACCAGTGAGCGGACAGGGAACTATGGCTACACCTTC.